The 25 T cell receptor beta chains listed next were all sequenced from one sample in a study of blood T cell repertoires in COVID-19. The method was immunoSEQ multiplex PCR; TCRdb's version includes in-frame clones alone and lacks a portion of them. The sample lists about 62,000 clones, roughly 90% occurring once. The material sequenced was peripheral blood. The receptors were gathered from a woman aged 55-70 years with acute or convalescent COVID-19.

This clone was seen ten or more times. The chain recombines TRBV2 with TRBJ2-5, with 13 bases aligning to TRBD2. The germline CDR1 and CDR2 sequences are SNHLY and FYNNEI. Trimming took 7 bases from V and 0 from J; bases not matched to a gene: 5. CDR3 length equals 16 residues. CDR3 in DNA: TGTGCCAGCAAAACAGGACTAGCGGGAGACCAAGAGACCCAGTACTTC. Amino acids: CASKTGLAGDQETQYF.

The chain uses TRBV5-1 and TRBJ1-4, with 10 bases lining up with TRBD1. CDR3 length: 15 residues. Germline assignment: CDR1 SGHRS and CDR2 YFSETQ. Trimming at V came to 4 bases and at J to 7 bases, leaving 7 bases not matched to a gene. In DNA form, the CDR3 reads TGCGCCAGCAGCCGGGACAGGGGCGCAGGTGAAAAACTGTTTTTT. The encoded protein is CASSRDRGAGEKLFF.

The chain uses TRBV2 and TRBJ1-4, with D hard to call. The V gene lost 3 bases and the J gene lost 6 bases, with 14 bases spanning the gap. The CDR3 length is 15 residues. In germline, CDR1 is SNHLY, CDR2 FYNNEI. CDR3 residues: CASSESVIKDEKLFF. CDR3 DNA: TGTGCCAGCAGTGAGTCGGTTATAAAAGATGAAAAACTGTTTTTT.

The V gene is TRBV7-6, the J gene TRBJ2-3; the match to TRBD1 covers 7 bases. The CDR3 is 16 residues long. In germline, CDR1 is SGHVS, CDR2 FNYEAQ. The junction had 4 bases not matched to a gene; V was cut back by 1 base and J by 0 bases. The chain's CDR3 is CASSLEGARSTDTQYF. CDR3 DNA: TGTGCCAGCAGCTTAGAGGGGGCGCGAAGCACAGATACGCAGTATTTT.

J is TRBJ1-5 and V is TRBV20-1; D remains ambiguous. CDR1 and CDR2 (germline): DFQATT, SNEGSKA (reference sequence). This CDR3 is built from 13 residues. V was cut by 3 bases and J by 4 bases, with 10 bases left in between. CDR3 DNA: TGCAGTGCTAGTCAACAGCTTAATCAGCCCCAGCATTTT. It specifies CSASQQLNQPQHF.

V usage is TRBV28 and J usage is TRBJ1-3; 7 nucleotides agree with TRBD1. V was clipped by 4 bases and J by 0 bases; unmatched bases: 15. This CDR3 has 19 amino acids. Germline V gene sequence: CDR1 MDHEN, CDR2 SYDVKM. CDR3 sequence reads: CASSSPQGSGGLSGNTIYF. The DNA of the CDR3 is TGTGCCAGCAGTTCCCCACAGGGATCAGGGGGGCTCTCTGGAAACACCATATATTTT.

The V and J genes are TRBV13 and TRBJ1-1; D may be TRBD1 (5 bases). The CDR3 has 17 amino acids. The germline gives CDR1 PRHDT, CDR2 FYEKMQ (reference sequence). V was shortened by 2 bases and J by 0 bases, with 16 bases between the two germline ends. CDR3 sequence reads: CASSLRVTALLNTEAFF. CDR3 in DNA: TGTGCCAGCAGCTTAAGAGTGACAGCACTATTGAACACTGAAGCTTTCTTT. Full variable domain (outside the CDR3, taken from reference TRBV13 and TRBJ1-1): AAGVIQSPRHLIKEKRETATLKCYPIPRHDTVYWYQQGPGQDPQFLISFYEKMQSDKGSIPDRFSAQQFSDYHSELNMSSLELGDSALYFCASSLRVTALLNTEAFFGQGTRLTVV.

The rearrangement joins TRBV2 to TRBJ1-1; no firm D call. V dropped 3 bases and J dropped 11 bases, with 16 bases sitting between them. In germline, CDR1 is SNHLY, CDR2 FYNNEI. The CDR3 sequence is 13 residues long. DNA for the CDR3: TGTGCCAGCAGTGAGACGGAGAAAACGGCGGCTTTCTTT. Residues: CASSETEKTAAFF.

This CDR3 reads CASSLVTGGSGELFF. Here the CDR3 DNA reads TGTGCCAGCAGCTTAGTTACAGGGGGATCCGGGGAGCTGTTTTTT. This chain joins TRBV11-3 and TRBJ2-2; 8 positions agree with TRBD1. CDR1 SGHNT and CDR2 YENEEA come from the germline V gene. The CDR3 is 15 amino acids. After removal of 1 base from V and 6 bases from J, the junction contained 4 bases not matched to a gene.

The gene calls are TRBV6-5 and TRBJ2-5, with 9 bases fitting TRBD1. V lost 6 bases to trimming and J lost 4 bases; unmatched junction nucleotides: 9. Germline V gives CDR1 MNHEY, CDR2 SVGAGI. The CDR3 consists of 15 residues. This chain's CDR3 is CASRITGQGRETQYF. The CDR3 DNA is TGTGCCAGCAGGATTACGGGACAGGGTCGAGAGACCCAGTACTTC.

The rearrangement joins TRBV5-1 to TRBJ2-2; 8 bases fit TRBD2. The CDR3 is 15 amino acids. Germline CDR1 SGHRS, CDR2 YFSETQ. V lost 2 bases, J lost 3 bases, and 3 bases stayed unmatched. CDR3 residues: CASSLEGLDTGELFF. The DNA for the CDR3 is TGCGCCAGCAGCTTAGAGGGACTAGACACCGGGGAGCTGTTTTTT.

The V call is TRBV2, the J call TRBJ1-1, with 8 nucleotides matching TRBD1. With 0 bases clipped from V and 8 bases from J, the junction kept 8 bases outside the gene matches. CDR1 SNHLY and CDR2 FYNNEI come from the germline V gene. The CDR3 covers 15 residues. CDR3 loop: CASSEAGQVSEEAFF. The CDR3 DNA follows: TGTGCCAGCAGTGAAGCGGGACAGGTTTCCGAAGAAGCTTTCTTT.

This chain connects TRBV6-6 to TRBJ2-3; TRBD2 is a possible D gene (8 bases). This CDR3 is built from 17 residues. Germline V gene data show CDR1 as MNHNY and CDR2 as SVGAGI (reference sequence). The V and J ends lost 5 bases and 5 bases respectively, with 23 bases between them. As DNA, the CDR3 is TGTGCCAGCAGTCCCCTCGGCGGGGGGACAGCGAAAGATACGCAGTATTTT. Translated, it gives CASSPLGGGTAKDTQYF.

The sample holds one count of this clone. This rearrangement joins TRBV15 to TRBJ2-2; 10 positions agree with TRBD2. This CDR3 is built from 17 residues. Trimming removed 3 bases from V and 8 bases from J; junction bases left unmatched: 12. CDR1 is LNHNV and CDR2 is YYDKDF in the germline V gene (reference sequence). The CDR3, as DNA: TGTGCCACCAGCAGTTTGTATGAGCTAGCGGGGGATGGGGAGCTGTTTTTT. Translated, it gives CATSSLYELAGDGELFF.

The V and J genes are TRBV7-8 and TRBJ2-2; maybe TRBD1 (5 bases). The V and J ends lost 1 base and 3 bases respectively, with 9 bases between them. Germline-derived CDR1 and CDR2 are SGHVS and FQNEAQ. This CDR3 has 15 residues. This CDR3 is CASSLGRADTGELFF. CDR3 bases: TGTGCCAGCAGCTTAGGCAGGGCGGACACCGGGGAGCTGTTTTTT.

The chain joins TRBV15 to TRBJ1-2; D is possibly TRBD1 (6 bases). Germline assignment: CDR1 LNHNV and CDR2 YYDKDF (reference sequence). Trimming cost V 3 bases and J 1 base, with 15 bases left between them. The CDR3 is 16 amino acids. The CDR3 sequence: CATSSGNRALNYGYTF. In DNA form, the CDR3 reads TGTGCCACCAGCAGTGGAAACAGGGCCCTTAACTATGGCTACACCTTC.

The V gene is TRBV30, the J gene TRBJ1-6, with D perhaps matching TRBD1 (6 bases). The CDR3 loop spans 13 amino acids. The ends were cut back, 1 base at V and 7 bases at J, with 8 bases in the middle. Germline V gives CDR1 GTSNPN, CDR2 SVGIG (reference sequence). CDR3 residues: CAWSERGNSPLHF. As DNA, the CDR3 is TGTGCCTGGAGTGAGAGGGGGAATTCACCCCTCCACTTT.

The CDR3 loop reads CASSHPGLFYEQYV. CDR3 nucleotide sequence: TGCGCCAGCAGTCATCCGGGACTCTTCTACGAGCAGTACGTC. The V and J genes are TRBV23-1 and TRBJ2-7; maybe TRBD2 (6 bases). Being an ORF, TRBV23-1 has a function that is uncertain. This CDR3 comprises 14 residues. Trimming stripped 3 bases from V and 3 bases from J, with 12 bases between.

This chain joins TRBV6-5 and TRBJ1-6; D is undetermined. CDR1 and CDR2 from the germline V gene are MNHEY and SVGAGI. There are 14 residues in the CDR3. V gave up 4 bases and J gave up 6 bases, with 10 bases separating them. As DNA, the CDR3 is TGTGCCAGCAGTTTTGGAGGGAGTAATTCACCCCTCCACTTT. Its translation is CASSFGGSNSPLHF.

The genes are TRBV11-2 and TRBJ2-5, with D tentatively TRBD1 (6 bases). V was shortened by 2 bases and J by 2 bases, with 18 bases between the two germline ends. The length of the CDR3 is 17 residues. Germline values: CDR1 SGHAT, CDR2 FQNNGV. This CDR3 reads CASSLFEGGGGQETQYF. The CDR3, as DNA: TGTGCCAGCAGCTTATTTGAAGGTGGGGGCGGTCAAGAGACCCAGTACTTC.

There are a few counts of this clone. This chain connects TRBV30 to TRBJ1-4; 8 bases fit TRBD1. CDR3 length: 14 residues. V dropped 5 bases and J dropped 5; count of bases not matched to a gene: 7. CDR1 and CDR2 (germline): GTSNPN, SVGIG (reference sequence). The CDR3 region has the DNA TGTGCCTGGGCAAGGACAGGGCCCAATGAAAAACTGTTTTTT. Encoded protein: CAWARTGPNEKLFF. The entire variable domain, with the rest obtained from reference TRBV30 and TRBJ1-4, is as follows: SQTIHQWPATLVQPVGSPLSLECTVEGTSNPNLYWYRQAAGRGLQLLFYSVGIGQISSEVPQNLSASRPQDRQFILSSKKLLLSDSGFYLCAWARTGPNEKLFFGSGTQLSVL.

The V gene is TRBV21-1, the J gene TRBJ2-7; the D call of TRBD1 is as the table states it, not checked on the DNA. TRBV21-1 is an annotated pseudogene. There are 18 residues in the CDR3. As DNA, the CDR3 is TGTGCCAGCAGCAGAACAGGGAATCAAGGGGAATTTACCTACGAGCAGTACGTC. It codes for CASSRTGNQGEFTYEQYV.

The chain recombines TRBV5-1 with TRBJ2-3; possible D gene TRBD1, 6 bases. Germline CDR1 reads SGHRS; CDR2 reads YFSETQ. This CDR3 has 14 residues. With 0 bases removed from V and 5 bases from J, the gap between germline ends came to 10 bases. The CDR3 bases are TGCGCCAGCAGCTTGGCCACAGGGAAAGATACGCAGTATTTT. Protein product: CASSLATGKDTQYF.

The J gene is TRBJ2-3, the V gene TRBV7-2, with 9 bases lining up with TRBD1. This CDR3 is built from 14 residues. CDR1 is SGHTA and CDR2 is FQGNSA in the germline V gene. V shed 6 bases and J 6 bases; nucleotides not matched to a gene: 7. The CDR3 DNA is TGTGCCAGCAGTCCCGACAGGGGGTGGGATACGCAGTATTTT. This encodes CASSPDRGWDTQYF.

The CDR3 sequence: CASSEVAASTDTQYF. The CDR3 DNA sequence: TGTGCCAGCAGTGAGGTAGCCGCGAGCACAGATACGCAGTATTTT. The chain carries TRBV6-2 or TRBV6-3 and TRBJ2-3; no reliable D call. The CDR3 loop spans 15 amino acids. Trimming removed 5 bases from V and 0 bases from J, with 12 bases in between. Germline CDR1 is MNHEY and CDR2 is SVGEGT.